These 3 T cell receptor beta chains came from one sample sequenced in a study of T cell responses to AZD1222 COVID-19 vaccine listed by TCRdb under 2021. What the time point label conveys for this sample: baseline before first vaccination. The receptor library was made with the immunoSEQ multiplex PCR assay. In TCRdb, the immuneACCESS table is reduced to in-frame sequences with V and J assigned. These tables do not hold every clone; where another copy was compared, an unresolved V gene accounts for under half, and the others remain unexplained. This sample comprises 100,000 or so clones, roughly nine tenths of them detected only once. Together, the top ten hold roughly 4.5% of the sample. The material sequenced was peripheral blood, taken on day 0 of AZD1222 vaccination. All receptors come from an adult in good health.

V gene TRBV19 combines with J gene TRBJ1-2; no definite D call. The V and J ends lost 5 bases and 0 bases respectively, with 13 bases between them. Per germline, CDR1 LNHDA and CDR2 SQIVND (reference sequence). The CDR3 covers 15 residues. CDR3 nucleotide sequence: TGTGCCAGTAGTCCCTCCGGTGTAGCTAACTATGGCTACACCTTC. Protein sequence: CASSPSGVANYGYTF.

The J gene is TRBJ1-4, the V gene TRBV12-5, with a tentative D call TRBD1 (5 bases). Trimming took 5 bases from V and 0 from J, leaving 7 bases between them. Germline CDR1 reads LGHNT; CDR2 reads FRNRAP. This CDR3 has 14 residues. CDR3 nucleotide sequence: TGTGCTAGTGGTAAGACAGCAACTAATGAAAAACTGTTTTTT. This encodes CASGKTATNEKLFF. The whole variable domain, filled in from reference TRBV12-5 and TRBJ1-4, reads DARVTQTPRHKVTEMGQEVTMRCQPILGHNTVFWYRQTMMQGLELLAYFRNRAPLDDSGMPKDRFSAEMPDATLATLKIQPSEPRDSAVYFCASGKTATNEKLFFGSGTQLSVL.

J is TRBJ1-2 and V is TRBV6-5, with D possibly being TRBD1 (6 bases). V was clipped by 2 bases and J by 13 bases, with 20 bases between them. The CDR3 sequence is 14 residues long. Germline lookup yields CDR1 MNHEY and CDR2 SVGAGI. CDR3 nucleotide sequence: TGTGCCAGCAGTTACCGGCGGGAGGGGGGCGAGGTCACCTTC. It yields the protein CASSYRREGGEVTF.